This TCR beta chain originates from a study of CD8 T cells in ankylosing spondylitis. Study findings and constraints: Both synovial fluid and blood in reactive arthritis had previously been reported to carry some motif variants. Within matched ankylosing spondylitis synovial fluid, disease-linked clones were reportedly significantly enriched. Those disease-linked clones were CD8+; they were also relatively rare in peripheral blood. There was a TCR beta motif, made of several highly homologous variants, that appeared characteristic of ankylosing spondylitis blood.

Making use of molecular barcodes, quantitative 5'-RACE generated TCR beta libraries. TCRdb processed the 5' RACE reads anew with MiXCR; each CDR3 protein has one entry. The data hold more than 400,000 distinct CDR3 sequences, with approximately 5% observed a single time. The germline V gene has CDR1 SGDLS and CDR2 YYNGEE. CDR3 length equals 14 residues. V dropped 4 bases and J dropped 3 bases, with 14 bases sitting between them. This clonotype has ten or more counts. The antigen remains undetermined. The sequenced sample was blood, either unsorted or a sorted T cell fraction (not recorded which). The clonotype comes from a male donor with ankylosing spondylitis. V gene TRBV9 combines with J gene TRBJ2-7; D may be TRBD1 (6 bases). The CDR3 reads CASSPWTDNYEQYF. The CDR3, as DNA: TGTGCCAGCAGCCCGTGGACAGATAACTACGAGCAGTACTTC.